Following are 10 T cell receptor beta chains from one sample sequenced in a study of cytomegalovirus exposure and HLA in healthy donors. A multiplex PCR was run with 60 Vbeta primers and 13 Jbeta primers. Produced via immunoSEQ multiplex PCR; TCRdb's table is partial and in-frame only. The data contain some 150,000 clones, around 79% of them seen just once; the ten biggest clones take up approximately 4.5%. Sequences were obtained from PBMCs. Source of these receptors: a man in his forties in good health and CMV-seronegative.

The chain has TRBV9 and TRBJ2-3; 9 bases align to TRBD2. The CDR3 is 18 amino acids. Per the germline V gene, CDR1 is SGDLS and CDR2 is YYNGEE. J was trimmed by 2 bases and V by 0 bases; bases with no gene match: 10. Written as DNA, the CDR3 is TGTGCCAGCAGCGTAGGGGTAGGGCTAGCGGGATCCACAGATACGCAGTATTTT. Translation gives CASSVGVGLAGSTDTQYF.

The chain combines TRBV6-1 with TRBJ2-7, with 7 bases fitting TRBD1. This CDR3 has 15 amino acids. Germline V lookup: CDR1 MNHNS, CDR2 SASEGT. J lost 4 bases, V lost 4 bases, and 10 bases had no gene match. Here the CDR3 DNA reads TGTGCCAGCAGTGGTTTGTTGACAGGGATATACGAGCAGTACTTC. The encoded protein is CASSGLLTGIYEQYF.

V gene TRBV19 combines with J gene TRBJ2-1; TRBD1 matches at 10 bases. This CDR3 has 14 amino acids. J was trimmed by 7 bases and V by 7 bases; bases with no gene match: 7. Germline values: CDR1 LNHDA, CDR2 SQIVND (reference sequence). CDR3 coding DNA: TGTGCCAGTAACTACCGGACAGGGGGGAATGAGCAGTTCTTC. Translating gives CASNYRTGGNEQFF.

The CDR3 coding sequence is TGTGCCAGCAGCGTAGAGGACGGCGCGGGGACCCAGTACTTC. It yields the protein CASSVEDGAGTQYF. The V and J genes are TRBV9 and TRBJ2-5; tentative D call: TRBD2 (5 bases). Germline V CDR1 and CDR2: SGDLS, YYNGEE. The CDR3 consists of 14 residues. Trimming took off 0 bases at V and 7 bases at J, with 13 bases between the two ends.

V usage is TRBV4-1 and J usage is TRBJ2-7; 7 bases fit TRBD1. V trimming: 1 base; J trimming: 2 bases; junction bases outside the gene matches: 11. CDR1 MGHRA and CDR2 YSYEKL come from the germline V gene. This CDR3 spans 17 amino acids. DNA of the CDR3: TGCGCCAGCAGCCAAGTGGAGTCCAGGCAGGGGGCCTACGAGCAGTACTTC. The encoded protein is CASSQVESRQGAYEQYF.

The CDR3, as DNA: TGTGCCTGGAGTGTTCCGGACAGGGGGATATACGAGCAGTACTTC. Amino acids: CAWSVPDRGIYEQYF. The J gene is TRBJ2-7, the V gene TRBV30; 10 bases agree with TRBD1. The V gene end was trimmed by 0 bases and the J gene end by 4 bases; junction bases not matched to a gene: 6. The CDR3 runs 15 residues. The germline gives CDR1 GTSNPN, CDR2 SVGIG (reference sequence).

This sequence joins TRBV7-2 and TRBJ2-3; D ambiguous. There are 13 residues in the CDR3. Germline CDR1 and CDR2: SGHTA and FQGNSA. V was cut by 5 bases and J by 5 bases, with 11 bases left in between. The CDR3: CASSPSLLDTQYF. The CDR3 DNA sequence: TGTGCCAGCAGCCCTAGTCTGCTAGATACGCAGTATTTT.

The table lists this clone with a few counts. V usage is TRBV28 and J usage is TRBJ1-5; D is perhaps TRBD1 (6 bases). Trimming took off 6 bases at V and 2 bases at J, with 14 bases between the two ends. Germline assignment: CDR1 MDHEN and CDR2 SYDVKM. The CDR3 runs 15 residues. The CDR3 is CASSLTGSGNQPQHF. The CDR3 DNA reads TGTGCCAGCAGCCTAACAGGGTCGGGCAATCAGCCCCAGCATTTT. Full variable domain (rest looked up from reference TRBV28 and TRBJ1-5): DVKVTQSSRYLVKRTGEKVFLECVQDMDHENMFWYRQDPGLGLRLIYFSYDVKMKEKGDIPEGYSVSREKKERFSLILESASTNQTSMYLCASSLTGSGNQPQHFGDGTRLSIL.

The rearrangement links TRBV19 to TRBJ1-5; D is unclear. The V gene's germline CDR1 is LNHDA and CDR2 SQIVND (reference sequence). Trimming pared 5 bases from V and 3 bases from J, leaving 8 bases between. The CDR3 covers 13 residues. The CDR3 DNA sequence: TGTGCCAGTAGTTTGGCAGTCAATCAGCCCCAGCATTTT. This sequence encodes CASSLAVNQPQHF.

The J gene is TRBJ1-5, the V gene TRBV28; D is possibly TRBD1 (6 bases). This CDR3 region has 15 residues. V was shortened by 6 bases and J by 5 bases, with 17 bases between the two germline ends. Germline CDR1 MDHEN, CDR2 SYDVKM. The CDR3 region is CASRPGTRNDQPQHF. CDR3 in DNA: TGTGCCAGCAGACCGGGGACACGGAATGATCAGCCCCAGCATTTT.